The rows below give T cell receptor beta chains drawn from one sample of a study of cytomegalovirus exposure and HLA in healthy donors. Here immunoSEQ multiplex PCR was the method, and the copy in TCRdb shows in-frame clones only, minus some. The data show around 140,000 clones, roughly 73% seen once. The sample consisted of PBMCs. These receptors all stem from a woman aged 18-29 years in good health and CMV-seronegative. Each CDR3 is given with its conserved first and last residue. The D gene is left open where the match is weak. A clone size is listed for some rows: how often the clone was seen (once, few, many), or a class if it is expanded.

cdr3_nt cdr3_aa j_call d_call clone_size v_call
TGTGCCAGCAGCTTAGTCAGGGGAATCACTGAAGCTTTCTTT CASSLVRGITEAFF TRBJ1-1 - few TRBV5-6
TGTGCCAGCAGCCGCGCATATCCGGAAGAGACCCAGTACTTC CASSRAYPEETQYF TRBJ2-5 - - TRBV7-6
TGTGCCAGCAGCCAAGACCCAGGGTCCGAGACCCAGTACTTC CASSQDPGSETQYF TRBJ2-5 - - TRBV14
TGTGCCAGCAGCCTCCAAGTGGGAGAGGCCACCTTC CASSLQVGEATF TRBJ1-2 - - TRBV14
TGCGCCAGCAGATGCGGGACAGACAGCTCTGGAAACACCATATATTTT CASRCGTDSSGNTIYF TRBJ1-3 TRBD1 - TRBV10-1
TGCGCCAGCAGCCACGGGACAGGGGACACCAATAGCAATCAGCCCCAGCATTTT CASSHGTGDTNSNQPQHF TRBJ1-5 TRBD1 - TRBV4-1
TGTGCCAGCAGCCCCGGACAGGGGACAACCTCCTACGAGCAGTACTTC CASSPGQGTTSYEQYF TRBJ2-7 TRBD1 - TRBV27
TGTGCCAGCAGCCGGGGACAGGGGGCCCATGAGCAGTTCTTC CASSRGQGAHEQFF TRBJ2-1 TRBD1 - TRBV2
TGCGCCAGCAGCCAAGAGGAACACGGGTACTATGGCTACACCTTC CASSQEEHGYYGYTF TRBJ1-2 - - TRBV4-1
TGTGCCAGTAGTATAGGAGTGAACACTGAAGCTTTCTTT CASSIGVNTEAFF TRBJ1-1 - - TRBV19
TGTGCCAGCAGCTTAGGGTCGGGGGAGACCCAGTACTTC CASSLGSGETQYF TRBJ2-5 - - TRBV11-3
TGTGCCAGCTCACTTTTTGTCGACTATGGCTACACCTTC CASSLFVDYGYTF TRBJ1-2 - - TRBV18
TGTGCCAGCAGCTCATATCCCCTATACTCTAACACCGGGGAGCTGTTTTTT CASSSYPLYSNTGELFF TRBJ2-2 - - TRBV7-2
TGTGCCAGCAGCGTAAGGACAGACTCCTACAATGAGCAGTTCTTC CASSVRTDSYNEQFF TRBJ2-1 - - TRBV9
TGTGCCAGCAGTTACTCCGCAGGGGGCAATGAGCAGTTCTTC CASSYSAGGNEQFF TRBJ2-1 TRBD1 - TRBV6-5
TGTGCCAGCTCACTACAGAATAGCAATCAGCCCCAGCATTTT CASSLQNSNQPQHF TRBJ1-5 - - TRBV18
TGTGCCAGCAGACCAACTTCGTGGTGGGGGGAGGTTGGTGAAAAACTGTTTTTT CASRPTSWWGEVGEKLFF TRBJ1-4 - - TRBV28
TGTGCCAGCAGTAAAAAGGACACCAACTATGGCTACACCTTC CASSKKDTNYGYTF TRBJ1-2 - - TRBV6-5
TGTGCCAGCAGCTTGGGCAGAGGGAATGAAAAACTGTTTTTT CASSLGRGNEKLFF TRBJ1-4 - - TRBV11-3
TGTGCCAGCAGCGTAGCTACAGGGGTGGGGGACATTCAGTACTTC CASSVATGVGDIQYF TRBJ2-4 TRBD1 - TRBV9
TGCGCCAGCAGCCAAGATAGAATTAGTATATACGAGCAGTACTTC CASSQDRISIYEQYF TRBJ2-7 - few TRBV4-3
TGTGCCAGCAGCCAAGGAGGGGGGGCAGGAGATACGCAGTATTTT CASSQGGGAGDTQYF TRBJ2-3 - once TRBV4-2
TGCGCCAGCAGCCAAGCCCAGTTTGAGACCCAGTACTTC CASSQAQFETQYF TRBJ2-5 - - TRBV4-3
TGTGCCACCCAAGGGATTACAGGGGATAATTCACCCCTCCACTTT CATQGITGDNSPLHF TRBJ1-6 TRBD1 - TRBV19
TGCGCCAGCAGTGAGGGACTAGCGGGAGGTCATGGCAATGAGCAGTTCTTC CASSEGLAGGHGNEQFF TRBJ2-1 TRBD2 - TRBV10-1
TGTGCCAGCGGGCCTGGGGGGAACTATGGCTACACCTTC CASGPGGNYGYTF TRBJ1-2 - - TRBV27
TGTGCCAGCAGGGGACAGGTTAACACCGGGGAGCTGTTTTTT CASRGQVNTGELFF TRBJ2-2 TRBD1 - TRBV7-6
TGTGCTAGTGGTTTGGACTCCGAGTCCACCGGGGAGCTGTTTTTT CASGLDSESTGELFF TRBJ2-2 - - TRBV12-5
TGCGCCAGCAGAGGAACCCGGGGGAGTAACGGGGAGCTGTTTTTT CASRGTRGSNGELFF TRBJ2-2 - - TRBV4-3
TGTGCCAGCAGTGAAATGTGGGGGGGGGCAGGCACTGAAGCTTTCTTT CASSEMWGGAGTEAFF TRBJ1-1 - - TRBV2
TGTGCCAGTAGTCCTACCCGGGACAGCTACGAGCAGTACTTC CASSPTRDSYEQYF TRBJ2-7 TRBD1 - TRBV19
TGTGCCGCCTACAGCGGGGGGGCATCAGATACGCAGTATTTT CAAYSGGASDTQYF TRBJ2-3 TRBD2 - TRBV10-3
TGTGCCAGCAGCTCGTCTGGTCCAGATCAGCCCCAGCATTTT CASSSSGPDQPQHF TRBJ1-5 - - TRBV7-8
TGTGCCAGCAGCTCAAGGGACAGGGGACCCCTCCACTTT CASSSRDRGPLHF TRBJ1-6 TRBD1 - TRBV9
TGTGCCAGCAGCCCGACAGGGGGCCGCACTGAAGCTTTCTTT CASSPTGGRTEAFF TRBJ1-1 TRBD1 - TRBV5-4
TGTGCCAGCAGCTTGGAGCCGAATGGGGAGCTGTTTTTT CASSLEPNGELFF TRBJ2-2 - - TRBV7-3
TGCGCCAGCAGCCGGCTACCCGGGACAGGGGAGGAGCAGTTCTTC CASSRLPGTGEEQFF TRBJ2-1 TRBD1 - TRBV5-1
TGTGCCAGCAGCGTAGGTCCCAAAACGAACACCGGGGAGCTGTTTTTT CASSVGPKTNTGELFF TRBJ2-2 - - TRBV9
TGTGCCAGCAGCGGGAGTCCTAGCACAGATACGCAGTATTTT CASSGSPSTDTQYF TRBJ2-3 - - TRBV6-5
TGTGCCAGCAGCTCCTCTGGGGCGACGAGCACAGATACGCAGTATTTT CASSSSGATSTDTQYF TRBJ2-3 - - TRBV7-9
TGTGCCAGCAACGGTAACAGGGAAAGAAACACCATATATTTT CASNGNRERNTIYF TRBJ1-3 - - TRBV6-1
TGTGCCAGTAGTACATCCGGGACAAATACCTACGAGCAGTACTTC CASSTSGTNTYEQYF TRBJ2-7 - once TRBV19
TGTGCCAGCAGTCCAAGCGGATCCACCGGGGAGCTGTTTTTT CASSPSGSTGELFF TRBJ2-2 - - TRBV7-7
TGTGCCAGCAGCCCCGGGACTAGGGAGTACGAGCAGTACTTC CASSPGTREYEQYF TRBJ2-7 TRBD2 - TRBV27
TGTGCCAGCAGCTTGATGGGGGCCGGTACGCAGTATTTT CASSLMGAGTQYF TRBJ2-3 - once TRBV11-3
TGCGCCAGCAGCCAAGTCACGGCGGTACGCATCGATGGCTACACCTTC CASSQVTAVRIDGYTF TRBJ1-2 - once TRBV4-3
TGTGCCAGCAGTTACAGGGAGTGGGAAAAACTGTTTTTT CASSYREWEKLFF TRBJ1-4 - few TRBV6-5
TGCGCCAGCAGCTTGGTCCAGGCCTCTGGAAACACCATATATTTT CASSLVQASGNTIYF TRBJ1-3 - - TRBV5-1